This T cell receptor (beta chain) appears in the sequencing data of a study of early T cells in non-severe SARS-CoV-2 infection. CDR1 SEHNR and CDR2 FQNEAQ come from the germline V gene (reference sequence). V lost 4 bases and J lost 7; bases outside the gene matches: 6. CDR3 size: 14 residues. TCRdb reprocessed the 5' RACE reads via MiXCR and lists one record per CDR3 protein. The repertoire holds roughly 80,000 distinct CDR3 sequences, with 5.5% to 7.5% as singletons. This clonotype was seen only a few times. This clonotype was obtained from an adult who was a healthcare worker with PCR-confirmed SARS-CoV-2 infection or an uninfected control (not recorded which). Sequences were obtained from whole blood. The chain couples TRBV7-9 to TRBJ1-5; 8 bases are a match to TRBD1. The CDR3 protein is CASSSDRDGQPQHF. The CDR3 bases are TGTGCCAGCAGCTCGGACAGGGATGGCCAGCCCCAGCATTTT.